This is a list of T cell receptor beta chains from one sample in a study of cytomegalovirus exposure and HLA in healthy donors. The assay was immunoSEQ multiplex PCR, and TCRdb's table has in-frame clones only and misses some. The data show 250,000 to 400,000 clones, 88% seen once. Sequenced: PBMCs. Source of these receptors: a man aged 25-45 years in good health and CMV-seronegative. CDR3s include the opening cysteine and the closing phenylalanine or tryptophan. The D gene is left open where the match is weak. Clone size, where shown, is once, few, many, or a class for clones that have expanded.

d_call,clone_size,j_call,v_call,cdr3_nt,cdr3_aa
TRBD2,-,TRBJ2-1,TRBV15,TGTGCCACCACCCTAGACCTAGCGGAGTTCTACAATGAGCAGTTCTTC,CATTLDLAEFYNEQFF
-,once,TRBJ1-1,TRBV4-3,TGCGCCAGCAGCCAAGGGACAGCTAACACTGAAGCTTTCTTT,CASSQGTANTEAFF
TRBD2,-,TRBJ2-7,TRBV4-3,TGCGCCAGCAGCCGCGCCGCGGGGGGCGGGTACGAGCAGTACTTC,CASSRAAGGGYEQYF
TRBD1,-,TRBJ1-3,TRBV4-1,TGCGCCAGCAGCCACGCCGGGACAGGGGGCTCTGGAAACACCATATATTTT,CASSHAGTGGSGNTIYF
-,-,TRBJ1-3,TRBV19,TGTGCCAGTAGTCCCTTTATATCTGGAAACACCATATATTTT,CASSPFISGNTIYF
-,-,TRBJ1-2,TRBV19,TGTGCCAGTAGTATCCCTGCCGGGTATGGCTACACCTTC,CASSIPAGYGYTF
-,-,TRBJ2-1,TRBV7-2,TGTGCCAGCAGACCCCGCAGGCAATCCTACAATGAGCAGTTCTTC,CASRPRRQSYNEQFF
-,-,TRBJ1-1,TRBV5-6,TGTGCCAGCAGCTACTGGGGGGGTATGGACACTGAAGCTTTCTTT,CASSYWGGMDTEAFF
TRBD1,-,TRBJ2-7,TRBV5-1,TGCGCCAGCAGCGGCGGGACAGGCTACCCCTACGAGCAGTACTTC,CASSGGTGYPYEQYF
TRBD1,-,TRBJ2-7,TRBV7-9,TGTGCCAGCAGCTTAGTAGGTGGACAGGCCCGGTTCTACGAGCAGTACTTC,CASSLVGGQARFYEQYF
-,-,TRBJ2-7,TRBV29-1,TGCAGCGTTAACACAGGGTCCTACGAGCAGTACTTC,CSVNTGSYEQYF
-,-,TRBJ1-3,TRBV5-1,TGCGCCAGCAGGCAAACGGGGTCGAGCTCTGGAAACACCATATATTTT,CASRQTGSSSGNTIYF
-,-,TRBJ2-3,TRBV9,TGTGCCAGCAGGTCATTGCCAGGGGAGAATGGGTACACAGATACGCAGTATTTT,CASRSLPGENGYTDTQYF
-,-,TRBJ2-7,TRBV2,TGTGCCAGCAGTGAAGTGGAGAGGGTCCACGAGCAGTACTTC,CASSEVERVHEQYF
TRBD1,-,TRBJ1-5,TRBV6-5,TGTGCCAGCAGAACAGGGGGCGTAAATCAGCCCCAGCATTTT,CASRTGGVNQPQHF
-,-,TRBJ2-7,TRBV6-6,TGTGCCAGCAGTTACTCGCGCCCGGGCTCCTACGAGCAGTACTTC,CASSYSRPGSYEQYF
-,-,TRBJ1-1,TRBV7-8,TGTGCCAGCAGCTCCTTGGCGGGGACTAAAGCTTTCTTT,CASSSLAGTKAFF
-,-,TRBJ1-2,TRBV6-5,TGTGCCAGCAGTTACTCGACAGCAAGCTATGGCTACACCTTC,CASSYSTASYGYTF
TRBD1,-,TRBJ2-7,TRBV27,TGTGCCAGCAGTACCCGGGACAGGGGAAAGTACGAGCAGTACTTC,CASSTRDRGKYEQYF
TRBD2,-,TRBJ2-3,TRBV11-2,TGTGCCAGCAGGTCAATTCGGGACTATAAGGGTACGCAGTATTTT,CASRSIRDYKGTQYF
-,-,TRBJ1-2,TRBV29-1,TGCAGCGTTGAAACAGGGCCAAACTATGGCTACACCTTC,CSVETGPNYGYTF
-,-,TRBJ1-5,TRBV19,TGTGCCAGCCGCCCGACGGAGGACAGACAGCCCCAGCATTTT,CASRPTEDRQPQHF
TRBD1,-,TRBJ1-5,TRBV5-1,TGCGCCAGCAGCTTGGCCAGCTCCGACAGGGGGGCATTGAGCAATCAGCCCCAGCATTTT,CASSLASSDRGALSNQPQHF
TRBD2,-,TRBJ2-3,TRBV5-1,TGCGCCAGCAGCATGACTAGCGGGGGGCCGGGGGATACGCAGTATTTT,CASSMTSGGPGDTQYF
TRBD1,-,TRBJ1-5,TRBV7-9,TGTGCCAGCAGCGGAGGACAGGGCAAAGTCAATCAGCCCCAGCATTTT,CASSGGQGKVNQPQHF
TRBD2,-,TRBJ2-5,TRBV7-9,TGTGCCAGCAGCCCGATAGCGGGGCAGAGGGAGACCCAGTACTTC,CASSPIAGQRETQYF
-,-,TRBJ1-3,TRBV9,TGTGCCAGCAGCGTAGTGGGGGGTTTGGGAAACACCATATATTTT,CASSVVGGLGNTIYF
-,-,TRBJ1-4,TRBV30,TGTGCCTGGAATTCGGGTGATGAAAAACTGTTTTTT,CAWNSGDEKLFF
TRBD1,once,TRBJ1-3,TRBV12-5,TGTGCTAGTGGTTTACCAATCCGGGACAGGGAAGTCTCTGGAAACACCATATATTTT,CASGLPIRDREVSGNTIYF
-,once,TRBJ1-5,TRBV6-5,TGTGCCAGCACCACAACAGGGACCAATCAGCCCCAGCATTTT,CASTTTGTNQPQHF
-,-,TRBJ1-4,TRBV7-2,TGTGCCAGCAGCTCCCTCCTACAACGGCGGGAAAAACTGTTTTTT,CASSSLLQRREKLFF
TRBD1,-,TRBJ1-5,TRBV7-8,TGTGCCAGCAGCCTGCTACAGGGGGCGAATCAGCCCCAGCATTTT,CASSLLQGANQPQHF
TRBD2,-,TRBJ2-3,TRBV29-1,TGCAGCGGGTTAGCGGGGGGCACAGATACGCAGTATTTT,CSGLAGGTDTQYF
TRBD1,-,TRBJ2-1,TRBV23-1,TGCGCCTTGCTGGTAGGGTCCGACAGGGGGGGTGAGGAGCAGTTCTTC,CALLVGSDRGGEEQFF
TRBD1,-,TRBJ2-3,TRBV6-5,TGTGCCAGCAGCTCACAGGGGAGTGGCACAGATACGCAGTATTTT,CASSSQGSGTDTQYF
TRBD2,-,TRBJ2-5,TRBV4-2,TGTGCCAGCAGCCAAGTGAGTGGGATAGCGGGGGTTCGAGAGACCCAGTACTTC,CASSQVSGIAGVRETQYF
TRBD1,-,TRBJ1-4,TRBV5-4,TGTGCCAGCAGCGCAGGACAGGCTGCAACTAATGAAAAACTGTTTTTT,CASSAGQAATNEKLFF
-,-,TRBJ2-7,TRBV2,TGTGCCAGCAGGTCCAGGATCCAGCAGTACTTC,CASRSRIQQYF
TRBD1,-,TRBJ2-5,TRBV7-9,TGTGCCAGCAGCTATACGGGGCAGGGGGCCGTAGGCCAAGAGACCCAGTACTTC,CASSYTGQGAVGQETQYF
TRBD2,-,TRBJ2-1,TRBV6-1,TGTGCCAGCAGTGTCGACGGCGGGGGTTACAATGAGCAGTTCTTC,CASSVDGGGYNEQFF
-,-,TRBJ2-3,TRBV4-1,TGCGCCAGCAGCCAAGATAAAAGGGGTGGGTCGGAGGATACGCAGTATTTT,CASSQDKRGGSEDTQYF
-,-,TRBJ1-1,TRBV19,TGTGCCAGTAAAGGACACCTGAACACTGAAGCTTTCTTT,CASKGHLNTEAFF
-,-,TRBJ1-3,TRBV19,TGTGCCAGTAGTACTCAGGGCTCTGGAAACACCATATATTTT,CASSTQGSGNTIYF
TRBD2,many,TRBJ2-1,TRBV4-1,TGCGCCAGCAGCCAAGACACTAGCGGGGGGTACAATGAGCAGTTCTTC,CASSQDTSGGYNEQFF
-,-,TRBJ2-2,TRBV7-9,TGTGCCAGCAGCTTACTCGGGAACACCGGGGAGCTGTTTTTT,CASSLLGNTGELFF